Each of the 23 T cell receptor beta chains below was sequenced from the same sample in a study of OX40 agonist ivuxolimab in advanced cancers. The protocol was immunoSEQ multiplex PCR, while the TCRdb copy is restricted to in-frame clones and leaves out a portion. The sample consists of tens of thousands of clones, 80% to 90% of them appearing once. Material: CD4+ or CD8+ T cells sorted from blood, obtained in a trial of the OX40 agonist ivuxolimab. These TCRs come from an adult with an advanced solid tumor such as melanoma, head and neck, liver or kidney cancer.

V usage is TRBV5-1 and J usage is TRBJ2-4, with 8 positions matching TRBD2. The CDR3 totals 16 residues. Germline assignment: CDR1 SGHRS and CDR2 YFSETQ. V was pared by 0 bases and J by 8 bases, with 10 bases of the junction left unmatched. CDR3 residues: CASSLAEGLARDIQYF. The CDR3, as DNA: TGCGCCAGCAGCTTGGCCGAAGGACTAGCAAGGGACATTCAGTACTTC. Supplemented by reference TRBV5-1 and TRBJ2-4, the full variable domain reads KAGVTQTPRYLIKTRGQQVTLSCSPISGHRSVSWYQQTPGQGLQFLFEYFSETQRNKGNFPGRFSGRQFSNSRSEMNVSTLELGDSALYLCASSLAEGLARDIQYFGAGTRLSVL.

The V and J genes are TRBV28 and TRBJ1-2; no clear D gene. The V gene's germline CDR1 is MDHEN and CDR2 SYDVKM. This CDR3 is 13 amino acids long. V dropped 5 bases and J dropped 8 bases, with 15 bases sitting between them. For the CDR3, the DNA is TGTGCCAGCAGTCCACCGTCCACAAGGGGCTACACCTTC. The encoded protein is CASSPPSTRGYTF.

The CDR3: CASSVPGLAYNEQFF. CDR3 bases: TGTGCCAGCAGCGTACCGGGACTAGCATACAATGAGCAGTTCTTC. V gene TRBV11-2 combines with J gene TRBJ2-1; 9 nucleotides align to TRBD2. From germline, CDR1 is SGHAT and CDR2 FQNNGV. With V trimmed by 5 bases and J by 4 bases, 6 bases remained unmatched. The CDR3 spans 15 residues.

This clone was seen just once. The rearrangement joins TRBV19 to TRBJ2-7; the D is unclear. Germline V gene lookup returns CDR1 LNHDA and CDR2 SQIVND (reference sequence). The ends were cut back, 6 bases at V and 4 bases at J, with 13 bases in the middle. CDR3 length: 13 amino acids. CDR3 nucleotides: TGTGCCAGTAGGACCCCAGGCAGTTACGAGCAGTACTTC. Its translation is CASRTPGSYEQYF.

V gene TRBV5-1 combines with J gene TRBJ2-3; 12 bases map to TRBD2. From germline, CDR1 is SGHRS and CDR2 YFSETQ. J was trimmed by 4 bases and V by 4 bases; bases with no gene match: 10. This CDR3 spans 17 amino acids. The CDR3 is CASSAKTSGSTADTQYF. The CDR3 nucleotides are TGCGCCAGCAGCGCCAAGACTAGCGGGAGTACCGCAGATACGCAGTATTTT.

The V and J genes are TRBV28 and TRBJ1-2, with TRBD1 as a possible D gene (5 bases). The CDR3 consists of 15 residues. Trimming shortened V by 1 base and J by 4 bases, and 13 bases separated the two germline ends. CDR1 and CDR2 from the germline V gene are MDHEN and SYDVKM. The CDR3 spells CASSLFPGWAYGYTF. CDR3 sequence (DNA): TGTGCCAGCAGTTTATTCCCAGGGTGGGCCTATGGCTACACCTTC.

The genes are TRBV29-1 and TRBJ2-1; 8 bases line up with TRBD1. J lost 7 bases, V lost 4 bases, and 12 bases had no gene match. CDR3 length: 15 residues. From germline, CDR1 is SQVTM and CDR2 ANQGSEA. The CDR3 reads CSVGLPGQEENEQFF. The CDR3, as DNA: TGCAGCGTTGGCCTACCGGGACAGGAAGAGAATGAGCAGTTCTTC.

The chain couples TRBV28 to TRBJ2-7; D perhaps matches TRBD1 (6 bases). Trimming stripped 1 base from V and 2 bases from J, with 12 bases between. Germline V gene data show CDR1 as MDHEN and CDR2 as SYDVKM. The CDR3 length is 15 residues. The CDR3, as DNA: TGTGCCAGCAGTTTATATACAGGGACGCCCTACGAGCAGTACTTC. Translated, it gives CASSLYTGTPYEQYF.

The rearrangement uses TRBV6-5 and TRBJ1-5; D perhaps matches TRBD1 (5 bases). The V and J ends lost 0 bases and 13 bases respectively, with 13 bases between them. The germline CDR1 and CDR2 sequences are MNHEY and SVGAGI. The CDR3 runs to 13 residues. The CDR3 is CASSYSRQGRQHF. The CDR3 DNA sequence: TGTGCCAGCAGTTACTCGAGGCAGGGCCGGCAGCATTTT.

The CDR3 DNA reads as TGTGCCAGCAGTGTCGTACAGGGTGGTGGTGGCTACACCTTC. Residues: CASSVVQGGGGYTF. The chain has TRBV2 and TRBJ1-2, with a possible D match to TRBD1 (6 bases). V was pared by 4 bases and J by 7 bases, with 16 bases between. The germline V gene encodes CDR1 SNHLY and CDR2 FYNNEI. The CDR3 contains 14 residues.

V is TRBV28 and J is TRBJ2-1; TRBD2 agrees at 9 bases. The CDR3 runs 14 residues. Germline V gene data show CDR1 as MDHEN and CDR2 as SYDVKM. The ends lost 3 bases at V and 7 bases at J; junction bases unmatched: 4. The CDR3 DNA reads as TGTGCCAGCAGTTTGGGCGGGAGGGGGAATGAGCAGTTCTTC. It translates to CASSLGGRGNEQFF.

On this clone itself: The junction differs from germline at one of its ends, possibly a read error. The chain joins TRBV6-5 to TRBJ1-2; D gene uncertain. CDR3 length: 14 amino acids. Germline V gene data show CDR1 as MNHEY and CDR2 as SVGAGI. The CDR3 DNA is TGTGCCATCAGTGAGGCCAGGCTGCCCTATGGCTACACCTTC. It translates to CAISEARLPYGYTF.

CDR3 sequence: CASATDGQETQYF. The CDR3 coding sequence is TGTGCCAGCGCTACGGACGGACAAGAGACCCAGTACTTC. The chain employs TRBV6-1 and TRBJ2-5, with D hard to call. This CDR3 spans 13 amino acids. V was clipped by 8 bases and J by 2 bases, with 12 bases between them. Germline lookup yields CDR1 MNHNS and CDR2 SASEGT.

J is TRBJ1-2 and V is TRBV28; TRBD1 is a possible D gene (5 bases). Deletions cut 7 bases from V and 7 bases from J, with 16 bases between. There are 13 residues in the CDR3. From germline, CDR1 is MDHEN and CDR2 SYDVKM. The DNA for the CDR3 is TGTGCCAGCACGGGGGGGTATGGAGCTGGCTACACCTTC. Amino acid sequence: CASTGGYGAGYTF.

This chain connects TRBV7-9 to TRBJ2-7, with 7 nucleotides matching TRBD2. Germline lookup yields CDR1 SEHNR and CDR2 FQNEAQ (reference sequence). V lost 5 bases, J lost 0 bases, and 10 bases stayed unmatched. CDR3 size: 16 residues. CDR3 bases: TGTGCCAGCAGCGCATTTCTAGCGGAAAGCTCCTACGAGCAGTACTTC. Encoded protein: CASSAFLAESSYEQYF. Full variable domain (missing parts from reference TRBV7-9 and TRBJ2-7): DTGVSQNPRHKITKRGQNVTFRCDPISEHNRLYWYRQTLGQGPEFLTYFQNEAQLEKSRLLSDRFSAERPKGSFSTLEIQRTEQGDSAMYLCASSAFLAESSYEQYFGPGTRLTVT.

The CDR3 nucleotides are TGTGCCAGTAGTTCAGGGAGGTTCTCCTACGAGCAGTACTTC. Protein: CASSSGRFSYEQYF. The V gene is TRBV19, the J gene TRBJ2-7, with D perhaps matching TRBD2 (6 bases). CDR3 length: 14 residues. The germline gives CDR1 LNHDA, CDR2 SQIVND (reference sequence). The ends were cut back, 5 bases at V and 0 bases at J, with 11 bases in the middle.

This clone has just one count. The gene calls are TRBV21-1 and TRBJ2-7; TRBD2 is taken as the D call from the table, unchecked against the DNA. TRBV21-1 represents a pseudogene. CDR3 length: 14 residues. The CDR3 is CASSKGTYLYEQYF. The CDR3 DNA reads as TGTGCCAGCAGCAAAGGGACTTACCTCTACGAGCAGTACTTC.

The rearrangement links TRBV5-5 to TRBJ2-7; the D is unclear. V lost 4 bases to trimming and J lost 0 bases, with 14 bases between them. The CDR3 consists of 15 residues. Per the germline V gene, CDR1 is SGHKS and CDR2 is YYEKEE (reference sequence). CDR3: CASSQEVRSSYEQYF. Here the CDR3 DNA reads TGTGCCAGCAGCCAAGAGGTCAGAAGCTCCTACGAGCAGTACTTC. The full variable domain, with the rest looked up from reference TRBV5-5 and TRBJ2-7, is DAGVTQSPTHLIKTRGQQVTLRCSPISGHKSVSWYQQVLGQGPQFIFQYYEKEERGRGNFPDRFSARQFPNYSSELNVNALLLGDSALYLCASSQEVRSSYEQYFGPGTRLTVT.

In its sample, this clone was seen once. The CDR3 nucleotides are TGTGCCAGCTCACCTTTGGAATCTCAAGAGACCCAGTACTTC. The encoded protein is CASSPLESQETQYF. The gene calls are TRBV18 and TRBJ2-5; no clear D. The CDR3 consists of 14 residues. Germline V gene data show CDR1 as KGHSH and CDR2 as LQKENI. The V end lost 3 bases, the J end lost 2 bases, and 10 bases lay between the germline ends.

This sequence joins TRBV2 and TRBJ2-3; 9 bases fit TRBD1. The germline gives CDR1 SNHLY, CDR2 FYNNEI. Trimming cost V 4 bases and J 4 bases; bases outside gene matches: 12. The CDR3 is 17 amino acids. The CDR3: CASSGDRVSPSSDTQYF. The CDR3 coding sequence is TGTGCCAGCAGTGGGGACAGGGTATCTCCCAGTTCAGATACGCAGTATTTT. The whole variable domain, filled in from reference TRBV2 and TRBJ2-3, reads EPEVTQTPSHQVTQMGQEVILRCVPISNHLYFYWYRQILGQKVEFLVSFYNNEISEKSEIFDDQFSVERPDGSNFTLKIRSTKLEDSAMYFCASSGDRVSPSSDTQYFGPGTRLTVL.

V and J are TRBV28 and TRBJ2-1; 13 bases fit TRBD2. Trimming cost V 4 bases and J 2 bases; bases outside gene matches: 11. The CDR3 is 19 residues long. Germline CDR1 and CDR2: MDHEN and SYDVKM. The chain's CDR3 is CASSSNGLAGAPTYNEQFF. The CDR3 nucleotides read TGTGCCAGCAGTTCAAACGGACTAGCGGGAGCCCCGACCTACAATGAGCAGTTCTTC.

This chain uses TRBV27 with TRBJ1-2; the D is unclear. This CDR3 comprises 15 residues. Germline V gives CDR1 MNHEY, CDR2 SMNVEV (reference sequence). V was cut by 4 bases and J by 7 bases, with 19 bases left in between. CDR3 sequence: CASSSLLGTIGGYTF. The CDR3 coding sequence is TGTGCCAGCAGTTCCTTGTTAGGTACAATAGGTGGCTACACCTTC.

The chain uses TRBV6-5 and TRBJ2-7, with 8 bases lining up with TRBD2. V lost 6 bases and J lost 5; bases outside the gene matches: 12. The V gene's germline CDR1 is MNHEY and CDR2 SVGAGI. The CDR3 sequence is 15 residues long. The CDR3, as DNA: TGTGCCAGCAGACTGACCGGGACTAGTTCCCACGAGCAGTACTTC. Protein product: CASRLTGTSSHEQYF.